These T cell receptor beta chains were read from a single sample in a study of post-analysis software for immune sequencing data. TCRdb re-derived calls from the PCR reads in MiXCR, one entry per CDR3 protein. The sample holds 600,000 to 700,000 distinct CDR3 sequences; 55% to 60% are singletons and the top ten take 11%. The sequenced sample was blood. The receptors stem from a girl aged 2 to 9 with multiple sclerosis. Both conserved end residues are part of each CDR3.

CDR3,J,V
CASSQSGGVGYTF,TRBJ1-2,TRBV4-2
CSASFPGQGSGYTF,TRBJ1-2,TRBV20-1
CSALGQVYEQYF,TRBJ2-7,TRBV20-1
CASSFPRIGTKNNEQFF,TRBJ2-1,TRBV5-1
CASSPGVGSYNEQFF,TRBJ2-1,TRBV27
CATSRDRGGSEETQYF,TRBJ2-5,TRBV15
CASSYWDRSTEAFF,TRBJ1-1,TRBV6-2/TRBV6-3
CASSYSGRASEQYF,TRBJ2-7,TRBV6-5
CSVTRVRGGEQFF,TRBJ2-1,TRBV29-1
CASSLQAGDPYEQYF,TRBJ2-7,TRBV27
CSGWTGGYEQYF,TRBJ2-7,TRBV29-1
CASSLTQSSYNEQFF,TRBJ2-1,TRBV7-7
CSVGSGTSAYEQYF,TRBJ2-7,TRBV29-1
CASSSSGTGALSTDTQYF,TRBJ2-3,TRBV28
CSARGGSGRVQETQYF,NA,TRBV20-1
CASSQESYYNEQFF,TRBJ2-1,TRBV3-1
CASSLSWQGTYNEQFF,TRBJ2-1,TRBV27
CSAASGRTYEQYF,TRBJ2-7,TRBV20-1
CSVRLGDTQYF,TRBJ2-3,TRBV20-1
CASSLNTADTQYF,TRBJ2-3,TRBV7-3
CASSLNRMGNEQFF,TRBJ2-1,TRBV7-2
CSVLLGQGNTEAFF,TRBJ1-1,TRBV29-1
CAISEGGLAGPRTDTQYF,TRBJ2-3,TRBV10-3
CASSPAIVQGAGSYEQYF,TRBJ2-7,TRBV5-1
CASSLAGRAEQFF,TRBJ2-1,TRBV11-2
CASSVAAATDTQYF,TRBJ2-3,TRBV9
CAQRGPGGANVLTF,TRBJ2-6,TRBV12-3/TRBV12-4
CASSSDRGGGYTF,TRBJ1-2,TRBV27
CASSEGWAPGGQPQHF,TRBJ1-5,TRBV2